This record covers a single TCR beta chain. The data were taken from a study of T cell changes during pregnancy in multiple sclerosis. Assay: immunoSEQ multiplex PCR; the TCRdb copy retains only in-frame clones and omits some. The repertoire consists of around 62,000 clones, with about 90% occurring once and the leading ten covering 0.6% to 0.9%. This CDR3 is 14 amino acids long. In germline, CDR1 is MNHEY, CDR2 SMNVEV (reference sequence). The ends were cut back, 3 bases at V and 2 bases at J, with 5 bases in the middle. This TCR was sampled from a female donor with multiple sclerosis, enrolled in a pregnancy study. The material was CD4+ T cells from peripheral blood mononuclear cells, obtained in the first trimester of pregnancy. This chain uses TRBV27 with TRBJ1-6; no definite D call. For the CDR3, the DNA is TGTGCCAGCAGTTTTTCCACCTATAATTCACCCCTCCACTTT. Translating gives CASSFSTYNSPLHF.